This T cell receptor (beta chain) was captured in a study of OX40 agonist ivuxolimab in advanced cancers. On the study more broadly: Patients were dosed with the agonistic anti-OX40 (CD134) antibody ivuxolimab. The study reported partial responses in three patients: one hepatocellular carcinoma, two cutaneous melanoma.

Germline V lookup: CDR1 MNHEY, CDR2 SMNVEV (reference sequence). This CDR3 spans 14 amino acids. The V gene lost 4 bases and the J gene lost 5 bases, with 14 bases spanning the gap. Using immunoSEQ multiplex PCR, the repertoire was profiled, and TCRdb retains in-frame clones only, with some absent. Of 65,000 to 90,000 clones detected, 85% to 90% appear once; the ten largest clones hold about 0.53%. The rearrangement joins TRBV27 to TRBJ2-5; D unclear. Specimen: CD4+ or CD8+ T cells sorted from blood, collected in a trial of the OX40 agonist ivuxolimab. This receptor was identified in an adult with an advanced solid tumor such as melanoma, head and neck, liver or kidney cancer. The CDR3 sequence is CASSSLNLAETQYF. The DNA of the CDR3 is TGTGCCAGCAGTTCCCTCAACCTCGCTGAGACCCAGTACTTC.